The 10 T cell receptor beta chains presented below share a single source sample, sequenced in a study of cytomegalovirus exposure and HLA in healthy donors. In the PCR, 60 Vbeta and 13 Jbeta primers were used. TCRdb's copy holds only in-frame clones and misses some; the assay was immunoSEQ multiplex PCR. This repertoire shows more than 150,000 clones, more than 75% found once; its top ten account for 2% to 2.5%. Source material: PBMCs. The receptor source for this set is a woman in her 30s in good health and CMV-seropositive.

The chain has TRBV2 and TRBJ1-6; 9 bases are shared with TRBD1. CDR1 is SNHLY, CDR2 FYNNEI, per germline. With 7 bases clipped from V and 10 bases from J, the junction kept 5 bases outside the gene matches. The CDR3 is 13 residues long. The CDR3 region has the DNA TGTGCCAGCATGGCGGACAGGGGATCACCCCTCCACTTT. As protein: CASMADRGSPLHF.

J is TRBJ1-5 and V is TRBV2; 9 bases agree with TRBD1. Germline V gives CDR1 SNHLY, CDR2 FYNNEI. The CDR3 runs to 15 residues. The V gene end was trimmed by 6 bases and the J gene end by 5 bases; junction bases not matched to a gene: 8. In DNA form, the CDR3 reads TGTGCCAGCAGCGCACCGGGACAGGGCTATCAGCCCCAGCATTTT. As protein: CASSAPGQGYQPQHF.

The V and J genes are TRBV4-3 and TRBJ1-1; D is unclear. V lost 0 bases to trimming and J lost 1 base, with 9 bases between them. CDR3 size: 15 residues. The germline V gene has CDR1 LGHNA and CDR2 YSLEER. CDR3 amino acids: CASSQDAVPNTEAFF. CDR3 nucleotide sequence: TGCGCCAGCAGCCAAGACGCGGTGCCGAACACTGAAGCTTTCTTT.

Only a few counts were recorded for this clone. Within the sample, other DNA sequences also encode this same CDR3. The chain carries TRBV5-1 and TRBJ2-1; D ambiguous. The CDR3 consists of 13 residues. The V gene lost 4 bases and the J gene lost 1 base, with 6 bases spanning the gap. Germline-derived CDR1 and CDR2 are SGHRS and YFSETQ. CDR3 loop: CASSLSSYNEQFF. CDR3 sequence (DNA): TGCGCCAGCAGCCTGTCTTCCTACAATGAGCAGTTCTTC.

The chain uses TRBV10-3 and TRBJ2-7, with 10 bases that match TRBD1. CDR1 is ENHRY, CDR2 SYGVKD, per germline. V was pared by 3 bases and J by 5 bases, with 10 bases of the junction left unmatched. The CDR3 totals 16 residues. Written as DNA, the CDR3 is TGTGCCATCAGTGACTCCTCTCGACAGGGGGCAGACGAGCAGTACTTC. This encodes CAISDSSRQGADEQYF.

J is TRBJ1-2 and V is TRBV7-8; 8 bases match TRBD1. J was trimmed by 8 bases and V by 1 base; bases with no gene match: 9. Germline V lookup: CDR1 SGHVS, CDR2 FQNEAQ. The CDR3 is 15 amino acids. The CDR3 reads CASSLDEQGGRGYTF. The CDR3 DNA reads as TGTGCCAGCAGCTTAGATGAACAGGGGGGCCGGGGCTACACCTTC.

V usage is TRBV6-5 and J usage is TRBJ2-5, with 8 bases that match TRBD2. This CDR3 is 14 amino acids long. CDR1 and CDR2 from the germline V gene are MNHEY and SVGAGI. V lost 6 bases, J lost 5 bases, and 8 bases stayed unmatched. The CDR3 loop reads CASSSSAGDETQYF. CDR3 DNA: TGTGCCAGCAGCTCCTCAGCGGGGGATGAGACCCAGTACTTC.

This clone was detected only once. The rearrangement links TRBV4-1 to TRBJ2-2; 9 nucleotides match TRBD1. The length of the CDR3 is 15 residues. Looked up from germline, CDR1 is MGHRA and CDR2 is YSYEKL. V gave up 1 base and J gave up 5 bases; unmatched junction bases: 2. CDR3 sequence reads: CASSQGDRETGELFF. CDR3 DNA: TGCGCCAGCAGCCAAGGGGACAGGGAAACCGGGGAGCTGTTTTTT.

The V gene is TRBV7-6, the J gene TRBJ1-1; weak D call: TRBD1 (5 bases). CDR1 is SGHVS and CDR2 is FNYEAQ in the germline V gene. V lost 1 base, J lost 4 bases, and 13 bases lay in between. CDR3 size: 15 residues. DNA for the CDR3: TGTGCCAGCAGCTTAGGTGTAGGGGCGGCCACTGAAGCTTTCTTT. Amino acid sequence: CASSLGVGAATEAFF.

To note about this clone: One end of the junction varies from germline; a read error may be responsible. The chain combines TRBV4-1 with TRBJ2-1, with TRBD1 matching over 7 bases. CDR1 is MGHRA, CDR2 YSYEKL, per germline. The CDR3 spans 12 residues. Here the CDR3 DNA reads TGCGCCAGCAGCCAGGTTCCGGGACAGCCGATCTTC. This gives the protein CASSQVPGQPIF.